The sequence of this TCR beta chain was determined in a study of blood T cell repertoires in COVID-19 (dated by TCRdb to about 2020). Some background on the complete study: Samples from collaborators originated in the United States, Italy and Spain and spanned both the acute and convalescent phases of COVID-19. Where available, HLA class I and class II types were taken from metadata supplied by the sample provider and were not determined by assay-based typing. Subjects who had been exposed to COVID-19, were actively infected with it, or had recovered from it provided the deeply sampled blood TCRbeta repertoires that made up the dataset. Samples were obtained from the ongoing ImmuneRACE study (first 160 participants) and from 1,200 or so subjects provided by 6 global collaborators. The material from the prospective study consisted of cDNA or gDNA derived from T cells, B-cell-depleted T cells, or PBMCs. Nearly every sample came with metadata listing a de-identified subject ID, COVID-19 status, age in years and sex. The repertoires were made available in a free public database intended to serve as a resource for research on the immune response to SARS-CoV-2.

The paper's findings and limits, for the study overall: Clinical and demographic metadata were provided uncurated, with the amount varying by source and participant.

CDR1 SGHKS and CDR2 YYEKEE are derived from the germline V gene (reference sequence). Taken from cysteine to phenylalanine, the CDR3 has 14 residues. CDR3 DNA is the only sequence kept; it has 42 bases, read in frame from the first base. Deletion took 4 bases off V and 7 bases off J, with a span of 18 bases between the germline ends. Details on this clone: The specificity of this receptor is unknown. Per-base qualities were not stored, and no clone one base away is much larger.

TCRbeta CDR3 regions were amplified from genomic DNA using the immunoSEQ Assay, a bias-controlled multiplex PCR. For the original study's pipeline: The number of nucleated cells in each sample was estimated by amplification of reference gene primers within the assay. To quantify the absolute abundance of each unique TCRbeta CDR3 rearrangement, sequence reads were collapsed and filtered. For each sample, productive Simpson clonality was calculated by taking the square root of Simpson's diversity index across productive rearrangements. The immuneACCESS repertoire file appears here via TCRdb, limited to in-frame rearrangements. These files lack a portion of the clones; in checked studies, under half of the deficit traces to unresolved V genes, and the cause of the others is not known. V, J and clone size were drawn from that table, and D and trimming were deduced from the DNA. The sample records 250,000 to 300,000 clones, approximately 80% of which are singletons. About 3.2% of the sample comes from the top ten.

Collaborating institutions collected whole blood in K2EDTA tubes following their own protocols. For TCRbeta analysis, collaborators shipped samples in one of three forms: frozen whole blood, isolated PBMCs, or DNA extracted from either of those sample types. Material for sequencing was peripheral blood. Recombination linked TRBV5-5 to TRBJ2-7; perhaps TRBD1 is the D gene, with 6 bases matching. This sequence originates from a woman aged 55-70 years with active or convalescent COVID-19. The CDR3 region has the sequence CASSLNTGPWEQYF. Read as DNA, the sequence is TGTGCCAGCAGCCTCAATACAGGGCCATGGGAGCAGTACTTC.